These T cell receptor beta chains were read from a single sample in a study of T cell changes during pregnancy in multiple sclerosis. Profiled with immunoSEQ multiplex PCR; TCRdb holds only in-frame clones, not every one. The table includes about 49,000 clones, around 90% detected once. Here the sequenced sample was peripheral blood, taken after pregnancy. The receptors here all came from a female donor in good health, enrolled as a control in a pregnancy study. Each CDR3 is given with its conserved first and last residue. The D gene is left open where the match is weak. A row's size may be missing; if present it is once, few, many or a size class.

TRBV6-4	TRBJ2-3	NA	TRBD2	CASSESGGQFTDTQYF	TGTGCCAGCAGTGAAAGCGGGGGGCAGTTCACAGATACGCAGTATTTT
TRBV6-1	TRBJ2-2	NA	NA	CASSEISFTGELFF	TGTGCCAGCAGTGAAATCTCCTTCACCGGGGAGCTGTTTTTT
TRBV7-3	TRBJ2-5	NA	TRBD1	CASGYRGQKGETQYF	TGTGCCAGCGGCTACAGGGGACAGAAAGGAGAGACCCAGTACTTC
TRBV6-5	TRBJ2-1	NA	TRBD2	CASTRAGGRNEQFF	TGTGCCAGCACCCGAGCGGGGGGGCGGAATGAGCAGTTCTTC
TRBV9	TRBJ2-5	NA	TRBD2	CASSPLPLAVKETQYF	TGTGCCAGCAGCCCGCTACCCCTAGCGGTGAAAGAGACCCAGTACTTC
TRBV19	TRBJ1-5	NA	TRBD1	CASRRQGNQPQHF	TGTGCCAGTAGACGACAGGGGAATCAGCCCCAGCATTTT
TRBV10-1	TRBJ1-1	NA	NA	CASRGRGNTEAFF	TGCGCCAGCAGGGGCCGGGGGAACACTGAAGCTTTCTTT
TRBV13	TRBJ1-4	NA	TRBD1	CASSPTGTGFEKLFF	TGTGCCAGCAGCCCCACCGGGACAGGGTTCGAAAAACTGTTTTTT
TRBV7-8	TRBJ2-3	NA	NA	CATTGEGDTQYF	TGTGCCACCACGGGGGAAGGAGATACGCAGTATTTT
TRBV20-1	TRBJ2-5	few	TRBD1	CSAGQEETQYF	TGCAGTGCGGGACAGGAAGAGACCCAGTACTTC
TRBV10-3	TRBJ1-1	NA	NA	CAISESFRTATEAFF	TGTGCCATCAGTGAGTCGTTCCGAACAGCTACTGAAGCTTTCTTT
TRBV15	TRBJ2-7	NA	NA	CATSSLAASLHYEQYF	TGTGCCACCAGCTCACTAGCAGCTAGCCTTCACTACGAGCAGTACTTC
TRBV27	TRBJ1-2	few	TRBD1	CASTKTGGAGYTF	TGTGCCAGCACCAAGACAGGGGGCGCTGGCTACACCTTC
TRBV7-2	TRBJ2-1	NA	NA	CASSFPGQSSYNEQFF	TGTGCCAGCAGCTTCCCCGGACAGAGCTCCTACAATGAGCAGTTCTTC
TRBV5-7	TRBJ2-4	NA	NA	CASSCGSGTPMSENIQYF	TGTGCCAGCAGCTGCGGATCGGGGACACCCATGTCCGAAAACATTCAGTACTTC
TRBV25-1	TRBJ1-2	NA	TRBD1	CASSEWVQGAYGYTF	TGTGCCAGCAGTGAATGGGTGCAGGGGGCTTATGGCTACACCTTC
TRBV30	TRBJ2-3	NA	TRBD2	CALTSGMVIDTQYF	TGTGCCCTGACTAGCGGGATGGTAATAGATACGCAGTATTTT
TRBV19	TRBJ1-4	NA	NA	CASSIERGREKLFF	TGTGCCAGTAGTATAGAGCGGGGAAGAGAAAAACTGTTTTTT
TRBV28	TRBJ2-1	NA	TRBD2	CASIRLAGGLSSYNEQFF	TGTGCCAGCATTCGACTAGCGGGAGGCCTGAGCTCCTACAATGAGCAGTTCTTC
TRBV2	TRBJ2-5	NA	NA	CASSLQETQYF	TGTGCCAGCAGCCTCCAAGAGACCCAGTACTTC
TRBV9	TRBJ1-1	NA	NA	CASSVARYTEAFF	TGTGCCAGCAGCGTAGCTCGGTATACTGAAGCTTTCTTT
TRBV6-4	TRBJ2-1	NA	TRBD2	CASKAASGGNEQFF	TGTGCCAGCAAGGCGGCTAGCGGGGGGAATGAGCAGTTCTTC
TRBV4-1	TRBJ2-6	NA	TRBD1	CASSRRQGGYSGANVLTF	TGCGCCAGCAGCCGTCGACAGGGGGGGTACTCTGGGGCCAACGTCCTGACTTTC
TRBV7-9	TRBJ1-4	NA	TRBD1	CASSWGQGFNEKLFF	TGTGCCAGCAGCTGGGGACAGGGGTTCAACGAAAAACTGTTTTTT
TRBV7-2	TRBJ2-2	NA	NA	CASSLRLQGGTGELFF	TGTGCCAGCAGCTTACGGTTGCAGGGTGGAACCGGGGAGCTGTTTTTT
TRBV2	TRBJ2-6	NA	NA	CASRVDTPPGANVLTF	TGTGCCAGCAGGGTAGATACCCCACCTGGGGCCAACGTCCTGACTTTC
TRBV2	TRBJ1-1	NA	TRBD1	CASSPTGGADTEAFF	TGTGCCAGCAGTCCCACAGGGGGCGCCGACACTGAAGCTTTCTTT
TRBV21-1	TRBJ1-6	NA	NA	CASSKLGQGETGLPLHF	TGTGCCAGCAGCAAATTGGGACAGGGGGAGACCGGATTGCCCCTCCACTTT
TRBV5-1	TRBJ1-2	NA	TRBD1	CASSTPSGQGSGYTF	TGCGCCAGCAGCACGCCTTCGGGACAGGGTAGCGGCTACACCTTC
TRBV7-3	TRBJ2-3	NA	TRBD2	CASSPSGGPTSDTQYF	TGTGCCAGCAGCCCGAGCGGGGGGCCTACATCAGATACGCAGTATTTT
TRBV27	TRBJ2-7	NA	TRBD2	CASSLSLAGGGEQYF	TGTGCCAGCAGTTTATCGTTAGCGGGAGGAGGCGAGCAGTACTTC
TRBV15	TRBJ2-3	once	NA	CATSTKVADTQYF	TGTGCCACCAGCACTAAAGTGGCAGATACGCAGTATTTT
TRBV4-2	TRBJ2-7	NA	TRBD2	CASSPPASGGYEQYF	TGTGCCAGCAGCCCTCCTGCCAGCGGGGGTTACGAGCAGTACTTC
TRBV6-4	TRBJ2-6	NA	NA	CASSEGQISGANVLTF	TGTGCCAGCAGTGAAGGACAGATCTCTGGGGCCAACGTCCTGACTTTC
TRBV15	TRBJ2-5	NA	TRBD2	CATSRDLGGPETQYF	TGTGCCACCAGCAGAGATCTGGGAGGGCCAGAGACCCAGTACTTC
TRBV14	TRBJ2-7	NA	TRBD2	CASSRPTSGSYEQYF	TGTGCCAGCAGCCGTCCGACTAGCGGCTCCTACGAGCAGTACTTC
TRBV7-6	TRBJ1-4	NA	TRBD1	CASSPSGTGLSNEKLFF	TGTGCCAGCAGCCCCTCCGGGACAGGGCTGTCTAATGAAAAACTGTTTTTT
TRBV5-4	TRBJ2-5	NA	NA	CASSLEAGQETQYF	TGTGCCAGCAGCTTGGAGGCAGGGCAAGAGACCCAGTACTTC
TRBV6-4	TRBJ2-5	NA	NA	CASSDSSEGTQYF	TGTGCCAGCAGTGACTCGAGCGAAGGGACCCAGTACTTC
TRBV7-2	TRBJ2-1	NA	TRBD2	CASSLPGLAVYNEQFF	TGTGCCAGCAGCTTGCCTGGACTAGCGGTCTACAATGAGCAGTTCTTC
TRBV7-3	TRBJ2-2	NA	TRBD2	CASSSPDGSSGAAPNTGELFF	TGTGCCAGCAGCTCCCCAGACGGGTCTAGCGGGGCAGCCCCGAACACCGGGGAGCTGTTTTTT